Below, 21 T cell receptor beta chains from the same sample are listed, as sequenced in a study of blood T cell repertoires in COVID-19. Sequencing was performed with immunoSEQ multiplex PCR; in TCRdb, only in-frame clones are kept and a portion is missing. This sample has roughly 150,000 clones, with about 80% found just once. The sample comprised PBMCs or T cells enriched from blood (not recorded which). The source is a woman aged 45-60 years who had recovered from COVID-19.

The CDR3 DNA reads as TGTGCCAGCAGCGTAGACACGTACTATGGCTACACCTTC. As protein: CASSVDTYYGYTF. The chain recombines TRBV9 with TRBJ1-2; D not resolved. This CDR3 region has 13 residues. Germline CDR1 SGDLS, CDR2 YYNGEE. The ends were cut back, 0 bases at V and 3 bases at J, with 6 bases in the middle.

This clone occurred a few times. This chain joins TRBV5-1 and TRBJ1-2; 8 bases are shared with TRBD1. In germline, CDR1 is SGHRS, CDR2 YFSETQ. With 3 bases clipped from V and 8 bases from J, the junction kept 15 bases outside the gene matches. There are 16 residues in the CDR3. CDR3 region: CASSSAPGQDYGGYTF. CDR3 DNA sequence: TGCGCCAGCAGCTCTGCCCCGGGACAGGACTATGGAGGCTACACCTTC.

This chain uses TRBV27 with TRBJ2-1, with D maybe TRBD1 (5 bases). The CDR3 runs 17 residues. Germline V lookup: CDR1 MNHEY, CDR2 SMNVEV (reference sequence). With 3 bases removed from V and 0 bases from J, the gap between germline ends came to 15 bases. CDR3 DNA sequence: TGTGCCAGCAGTTTGCAAGACAGACCATTCTCCTACAATGAGCAGTTCTTC. Its protein is CASSLQDRPFSYNEQFF.

The rearrangement links TRBV11-1 to TRBJ2-1; TRBD2 matches at 8 bases. The V segment lost 6 bases and the J segment 3 bases; nucleotides outside the gene matches: 10. Germline CDR1 and CDR2: SGHAT and FQDESV (reference sequence). This CDR3 contains 16 residues. The CDR3 loop is CASRHDGGGYYNEQFF. The CDR3 nucleotides read TGTGCCAGCAGACATGACGGCGGGGGGTACTACAATGAGCAGTTCTTC.

This chain links TRBV30 with TRBJ2-5; weak D call: TRBD1 (6 bases). Germline V gives CDR1 GTSNPN, CDR2 SVGIG (reference sequence). Trimming shortened V by 0 bases and J by 3 bases, and 14 bases separated the two germline ends. This CDR3 has 15 amino acids. The CDR3 loop reads CAWSVRSRGKETQYF. The CDR3 DNA reads TGTGCCTGGAGTGTACGGTCCAGGGGTAAAGAGACCCAGTACTTC.

This clone has just one count. V and J are TRBV29-1 and TRBJ2-1; TRBD1 agrees at 8 bases. Unmatched junction bases numbered 7, after V lost 6 bases and J lost 6 bases. CDR3 length: 13 amino acids. CDR1 and CDR2 from the germline V gene are SQVTM and ANQGSEA. In DNA, the CDR3 is TGCAGCGTGGAGACAGGGGTGGGCAATGAGCAGTTCTTC. It encodes CSVETGVGNEQFF.

The chain carries TRBV19 and TRBJ1-1; possibly TRBD1 for D (5 bases). The CDR3 is 16 residues long. V lost 7 bases to trimming and J lost 1 base, with 19 bases between them. Germline CDR1 and CDR2: LNHDA and SQIVND (reference sequence). The CDR3 DNA reads TGTGCCAGTACCCCGGGAGGGGCAGGTTGGAACACTGAAGCTTTCTTT. Protein product: CASTPGGAGWNTEAFF.

The V call is TRBV30, the J call TRBJ1-3; D is possibly TRBD1 (6 bases). This CDR3 contains 14 residues. With 3 bases removed from V and 0 bases from J, the gap between germline ends came to 9 bases. CDR1 GTSNPN and CDR2 SVGIG come from the germline V gene (reference sequence). CDR3 in amino acids: CAWSQTGSGNTIYF. CDR3 DNA: TGTGCCTGGAGCCAGACAGGCTCTGGAAACACCATATATTTT.

This chain connects TRBV2 to TRBJ1-5; TRBD1 agrees at 8 bases. V trimming: 7 bases; J trimming: 5 bases; junction bases outside the gene matches: 10. The CDR3 is 15 residues long. Germline lookup yields CDR1 SNHLY and CDR2 FYNNEI. The CDR3 sequence: CASKGYDRGDQPQHF. CDR3 in DNA: TGTGCCAGCAAGGGATACGACAGGGGTGATCAGCCCCAGCATTTT.

The chain employs TRBV29-1 and TRBJ1-1; 7 nucleotides align to TRBD1. This CDR3 is 15 amino acids long. The trim removed 2 bases at V and 1 base at J, leaving 7 bases unmatched. In germline, CDR1 is SQVTM, CDR2 ANQGSEA. The CDR3 DNA follows: TGCAGCGTTGAATTATTCGGACAGGAGAACACTGAAGCTTTCTTT. It translates to CSVELFGQENTEAFF.

This clone was counted ten times or more. The chain recombines TRBV15 with TRBJ2-5, with D possibly being TRBD1 (6 bases). Germline V gene sequence: CDR1 LNHNV, CDR2 YYDKDF (reference sequence). V was trimmed by 3 bases and J by 5 bases, leaving 16 bases between them. This CDR3 contains 15 residues. The CDR3 is CATSSLQQGWETQYF. CDR3 DNA sequence: TGTGCCACCAGCAGTCTACAACAGGGCTGGGAGACCCAGTACTTC.

The genes are TRBV6-5 and TRBJ1-4; tentatively, D is TRBD1 (5 bases). This CDR3 spans 14 amino acids. Germline V gene lookup returns CDR1 MNHEY and CDR2 SVGAGI. The V and J ends lost 5 bases and 3 bases respectively, with 10 bases between them. The CDR3 spells CASSHDRANEKLFF. DNA for the CDR3: TGTGCCAGCAGTCACGACAGAGCTAATGAAAAACTGTTTTTT.

V and J are TRBV5-1 and TRBJ1-2; D uncertain. The germline gives CDR1 SGHRS, CDR2 YFSETQ. The V and J ends lost 1 base and 12 bases respectively, with 10 bases between them. The CDR3 is made up of 11 amino acids. CDR3 nucleotides: TGCGCCAGCAGCTTGTATGGGGAGAACACCTTC. Translating gives CASSLYGENTF. The variable domain in full, with the rest retrieved from reference TRBV5-1 and TRBJ1-2, is KAGVTQTPRYLIKTRGQQVTLSCSPISGHRSVSWYQQTPGQGLQFLFEYFSETQRNKGNFPGRFSGRQFSNSRSEMNVSTLELGDSALYLCASSLYGENTFGSGTRLTVV.

This clone was seen a single time. The chain carries TRBV4-1 and TRBJ1-5; no reliable D call. The ends were cut back, 0 bases at V and 0 bases at J, with 12 bases in the middle. The germline gives CDR1 MGHRA, CDR2 YSYEKL. CDR3 length: 17 amino acids. The CDR3 here is CASSQEVHLNSNQPQHF. As DNA, the CDR3 is TGCGCCAGCAGCCAAGAAGTACACCTCAATAGCAATCAGCCCCAGCATTTT.

The V call is TRBV18, the J call TRBJ2-7; D may be TRBD1 (6 bases). The CDR3 loop spans 13 amino acids. Germline V CDR1 and CDR2: KGHSH, LQKENI. V was shortened by 4 bases and J by 7 bases, with 14 bases between the two germline ends. For the CDR3, the DNA is TGTGCCAGCTCACTGGACAGTAAGAAGGAGCAGTACGTC. This codes for CASSLDSKKEQYV.

J is TRBJ2-7 and V is TRBV4-1; 7 positions agree with TRBD1. The CDR3 contains 14 residues. With V trimmed by 4 bases and J by 5 bases, 8 bases remained unmatched. Germline V gene data show CDR1 as MGHRA and CDR2 as YSYEKL. DNA of the CDR3: TGCGCCAGCAGCCTCGACAGGGTAGGTGACGAGCAGTACTTC. Translating it yields CASSLDRVGDEQYF.

This chain connects TRBV28 to TRBJ2-7; tentative D call: TRBD2 (6 bases). The CDR3 loop spans 13 amino acids. Germline V gives CDR1 MDHEN, CDR2 SYDVKM. The V end was cut by 8 bases, the J end by 1 base, with 12 bases between. The CDR3 region has the DNA TGTGCCAGCCTCAGGAGGGCGTCCTACGAGCAGTACTTC. This encodes CASLRRASYEQYF.

V usage is TRBV30 and J usage is TRBJ2-5, with a weak D call TRBD1 (5 bases). This CDR3 comprises 13 residues. Trimming shortened V by 2 bases and J by 4 bases, and 11 bases separated the two germline ends. The germline V gene has CDR1 GTSNPN and CDR2 SVGIG (reference sequence). CDR3 nucleotides: TGTGCCTGGAGTAGGCAGGGCGGAGAGACCCAGTACTTC. Its protein product is CAWSRQGGETQYF.

The rearrangement links TRBV16 to TRBJ1-1, with D perhaps matching TRBD1 (5 bases). This CDR3 spans 13 amino acids. V lost 5 bases and J lost 0, with 7 bases in between. The V gene's germline CDR1 is KGHSY and CDR2 FQNENV. CDR3 DNA sequence: TGTGCCAGCAGCGACAGAGTGAACACTGAAGCTTTCTTT. Its translation: CASSDRVNTEAFF.

This chain connects TRBV30 to TRBJ2-5, with 8 bases fitting TRBD1. The CDR3 is 16 residues long. V shed 3 bases and J 5 bases; nucleotides not matched to a gene: 14. The germline V gene encodes CDR1 GTSNPN and CDR2 SVGIG (reference sequence). In nucleotides, the CDR3 is TGTGCCTGGAGCGCCCCCCTAGGCAGGGGGCTTGAGACCCAGTACTTC. As protein: CAWSAPLGRGLETQYF.

The genes are TRBV7-2 and TRBJ1-5; 7 nucleotides align to TRBD1. Per the germline V gene, CDR1 is SGHTA and CDR2 is FQGNSA. This CDR3 has 14 amino acids. The V and J ends lost 3 bases and 8 bases, in that order; junction bases with no gene match: 7. The CDR3 here is CASSFAGGGKPQHF. The CDR3 DNA reads TGTGCCAGCAGCTTTGCAGGGGGAGGTAAGCCCCAGCATTTT.